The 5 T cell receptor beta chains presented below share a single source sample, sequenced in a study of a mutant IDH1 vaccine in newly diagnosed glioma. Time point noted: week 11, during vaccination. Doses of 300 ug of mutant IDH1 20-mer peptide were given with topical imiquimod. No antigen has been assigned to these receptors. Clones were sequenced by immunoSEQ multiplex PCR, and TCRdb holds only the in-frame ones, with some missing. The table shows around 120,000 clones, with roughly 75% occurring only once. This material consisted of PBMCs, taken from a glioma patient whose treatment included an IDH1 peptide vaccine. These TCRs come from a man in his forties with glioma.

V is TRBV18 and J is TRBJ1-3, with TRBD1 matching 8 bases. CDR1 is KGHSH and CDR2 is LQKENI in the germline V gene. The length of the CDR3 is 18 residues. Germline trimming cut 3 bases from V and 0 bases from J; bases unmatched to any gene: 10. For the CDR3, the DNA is TGTGCCAGCTCACCCCTAGATCCGACAGGGGCCTCTGGAAACACCATATATTTT. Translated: CASSPLDPTGASGNTIYF.

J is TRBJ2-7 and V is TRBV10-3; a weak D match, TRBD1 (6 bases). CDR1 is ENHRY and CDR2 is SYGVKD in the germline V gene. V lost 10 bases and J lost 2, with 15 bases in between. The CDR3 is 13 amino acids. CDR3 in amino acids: CATRQASPYEQYF. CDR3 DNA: TGTGCCACTAGACAGGCCTCCCCCTACGAGCAGTACTTC.

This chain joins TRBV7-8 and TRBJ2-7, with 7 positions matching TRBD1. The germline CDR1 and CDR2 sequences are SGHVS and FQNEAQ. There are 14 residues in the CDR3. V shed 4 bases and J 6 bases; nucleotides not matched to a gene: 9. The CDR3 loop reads CASSSTTGVSEQYF. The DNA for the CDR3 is TGTGCCAGCAGCTCTACTACAGGGGTCAGCGAGCAGTACTTC. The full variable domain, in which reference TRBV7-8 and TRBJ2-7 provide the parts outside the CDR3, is GAGVSQSPRYKVAKRGQDVALRCDPISGHVSLFWYQQALGQGPEFLTYFQNEAQLDKSGLPSDRFFAERPEGSVSTLKIQRTQQEDSAVYLCASSSTTGVSEQYFGPGTRLTVT.

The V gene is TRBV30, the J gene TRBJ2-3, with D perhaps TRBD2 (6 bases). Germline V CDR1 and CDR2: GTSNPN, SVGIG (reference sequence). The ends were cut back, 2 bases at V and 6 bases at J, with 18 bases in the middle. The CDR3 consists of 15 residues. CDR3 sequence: CAWSPGGTSGDTQYF. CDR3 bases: TGTGCCTGGAGTCCCGGCGGGACCTCCGGGGATACGCAGTATTTT.

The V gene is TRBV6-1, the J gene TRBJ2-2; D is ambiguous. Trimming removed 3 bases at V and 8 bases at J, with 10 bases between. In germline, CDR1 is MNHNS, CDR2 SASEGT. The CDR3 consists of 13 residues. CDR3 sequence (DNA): TGTGCCAGCAGTGATCGGCCCAGAGGGGAGCTGTTTTTT. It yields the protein CASSDRPRGELFF.